Following are 6 T cell receptor beta chains from one sample sequenced in a study of blood T cell repertoires in COVID-19. The repertoire was sequenced with immunoSEQ multiplex PCR; TCRdb's copy has only in-frame clones and lacks some. The sample consists of roughly 17,000 clones, approximately 88% of them appearing once. Sample: peripheral blood. The source of these receptors is a human donor in a cohort sampled during active COVID-19.

This clone appeared once. The J gene is TRBJ2-3, the V gene TRBV2, with 8 bases matching TRBD2. This CDR3 comprises 12 residues. Germline loops: CDR1 SNHLY, CDR2 FYNNEI. Germline trimming cut 5 bases from V and 8 bases from J; bases unmatched to any gene: 3. CDR3 residues: CASSPGLATQYF. The DNA of the CDR3 is TGTGCCAGCAGTCCTGGACTAGCTACGCAGTATTTT.

The chain carries TRBV28 and TRBJ1-2; 7 bases match TRBD1. J lost 8 bases, V lost 6 bases, and 9 bases had no gene match. Germline-derived CDR1 and CDR2 are MDHEN and SYDVKM. The CDR3 sequence is 13 residues long. The CDR3 nucleotides read TGTGCCAGCAGGGGGGACAGCCGTCTAGGCTACACCTTC. It encodes CASRGDSRLGYTF.

This sequence joins TRBV19 and TRBJ2-3; TRBD2 aligns across 7 bases. Germline V gene lookup returns CDR1 LNHDA and CDR2 SQIVND (reference sequence). The CDR3 covers 15 residues. The trim removed 3 bases at V and 4 bases at J, leaving 7 bases unmatched. For the CDR3, the DNA is TGTGCCAGTAGTATTTTGGCGGGAGAATCAGATACGCAGTATTTT. It codes for CASSILAGESDTQYF. The entire variable domain, with the rest obtained from reference TRBV19 and TRBJ2-3, is as follows: DGGITQSPKYLFRKEGQNVTLSCEQNLNHDAMYWYRQDPGQGLRLIYYSQIVNDFQKGDIAEGYSVSREKKESFPLTVTSAQKNPTAFYLCASSILAGESDTQYFGPGTRLTVL.

The chain uses TRBV28 and TRBJ2-6, with D possibly matching TRBD2 (6 bases). The CDR3 is 17 residues long. The germline V gene has CDR1 MDHEN and CDR2 SYDVKM. The ends were cut back, 5 bases at V and 0 bases at J, with 14 bases in the middle. This CDR3 is CASSPGGNPSGANVLTF. The CDR3 region has the DNA TGTGCCAGCAGTCCGGGCGGGAACCCCTCTGGGGCCAACGTCCTGACTTTC.

The gene calls are TRBV11-2 and TRBJ2-7; the D gene is possibly TRBD2 (5 bases). The germline CDR1 and CDR2 sequences are SGHAT and FQNNGV. The CDR3 sequence is 15 residues long. V was trimmed by 5 bases and J by 0 bases, leaving 14 bases between them. CDR3 loop: CASSRISDTSYEQYF. As DNA, the CDR3 is TGTGCCAGCAGCCGCATTAGCGATACCTCCTACGAGCAGTACTTC.

This chain uses TRBV5-1 with TRBJ1-2, with D unclear. Looked up from germline, CDR1 is SGHRS and CDR2 is YFSETQ. This CDR3 has 13 residues. Trimming stripped 4 bases from V and 0 bases from J, with 7 bases between. CDR3 DNA sequence: TGCGCCAGCAGCAGCCGAGCTAACTATGGCTACACCTTC. It is translated as CASSSRANYGYTF.